This paragraph reports one TCR beta chain. The data are from a study of blood T cell repertoires in COVID-19. Across the whole study: The origin of the acute and convalescent COVID-19 samples was the United States, Italy and Spain. T cells, B-cell-depleted T cells, or PBMCs provided the cDNA or gDNA that served as material.

V was pared by 3 bases and J by 2 bases, with 12 bases between. This CDR3 comprises 15 residues. CDR1 SNHLY and CDR2 FYNNEI come from the germline V gene. Source study methods: Nucleated cell counts were estimated from reference gene primer amplification. Data came from immunoSEQ multiplex PCR; TCRdb stores just in-frame clones and leaves some out. The V and J calls and clone size were taken over from that table, and D and trimming were inferred from the DNA. The profile shows fewer than 500,000 clones, roughly 89% of them singletons. This chain connects TRBV2 to TRBJ2-3, with D uncertain. The TCR originated in a woman in her twenties or thirties with active or convalescent COVID-19. Input material: peripheral blood. The CDR3 protein is CASSDPQQYTDTQYF. CDR3 DNA: TGTGCCAGCAGTGACCCACAGCAGTACACAGATACGCAGTATTTT.